Many counts were recorded for the clone carrying this TCR beta chain. Its antigen remains unidentified. The ends were cut back, 0 bases at V and 4 bases at J, with 14 bases in the middle. The CDR3 spans 16 residues. CDR1 is SGHKS and CDR2 is YYEKEE in the germline V gene (reference sequence). This record comes from a study of early T cells in non-severe SARS-CoV-2 infection. Unique molecular identifiers were attached to individual cDNA molecules. In TCRdb, the 5' RACE reads were re-called with MiXCR into one record per CDR3 protein. Here the sample spans approximately 76,000 distinct CDR3 sequences, around 11% being singletons. Study outcomes and limitations: A preference for anti-spike CD8 responses marked VDJdb matching, which missed private and CD4 specificities.

The clonotype originates from an adult who was a healthcare worker with PCR-confirmed SARS-CoV-2 infection or an uninfected control (not recorded which). Sequencing was performed on whole blood. The gene calls are TRBV5-5 and TRBJ2-1; a possible D gene is TRBD1 (5 bases). In DNA, the CDR3 is TGTGCCAGCAGCTTGGTTTACTTGGGGCTATACAATGAGCAGTTCTTC. As protein: CASSLVYLGLYNEQFF.